This record looks at one T cell receptor (beta chain) sequence and its context. No antigen is known for it. A J-beta primer mix and a sample-barcoded 5' primer were used in a second PCR of roughly 6 to 11 cycles. Every sample gave at least 2.5 million paired-end reads containing CDR3. One entry per CDR3 protein results from TCRdb running MiXCR on the 5' RACE reads. The sample includes about 2 million distinct CDR3 sequences, 49% of them seen just once. This record comes from a study of blood T cells in healthy people across ages. Broader study findings: Age brought a roughly linear fall in TCR beta diversity measured per million T cells. Changes seen in expanded clonotypes were possibly confounded by donor CMV status left unknown.

The CDR3 extends over 14 amino acids. V was trimmed by 0 bases and J by 4 bases, leaving 9 bases between them. The V gene's germline CDR1 is ENHRY and CDR2 SYGVKD. Material: blood. V gene TRBV10-3 combines with J gene TRBJ1-2, with TRBD1 as a possible D gene (6 bases). The receptor was isolated from a middle-aged woman in good health. The CDR3 region has the DNA TGTGCCATCAGTGAGTCGGGGGGCCCCTATGGCTACACCTTC. Its translation: CAISESGGPYGYTF.